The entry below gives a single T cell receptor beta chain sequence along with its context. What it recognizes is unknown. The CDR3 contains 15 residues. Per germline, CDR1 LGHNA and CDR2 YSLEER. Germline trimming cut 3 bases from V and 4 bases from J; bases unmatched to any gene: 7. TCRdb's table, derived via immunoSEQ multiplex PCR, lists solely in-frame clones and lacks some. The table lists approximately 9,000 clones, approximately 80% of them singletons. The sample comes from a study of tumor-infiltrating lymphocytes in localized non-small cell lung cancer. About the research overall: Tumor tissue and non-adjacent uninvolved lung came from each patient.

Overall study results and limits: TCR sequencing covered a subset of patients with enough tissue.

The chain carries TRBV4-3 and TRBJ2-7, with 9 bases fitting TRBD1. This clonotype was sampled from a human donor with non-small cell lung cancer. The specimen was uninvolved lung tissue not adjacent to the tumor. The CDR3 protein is CASSQEGQGRYEQYF. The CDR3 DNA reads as TGCGCCAGCAGCCAGGAAGGACAGGGGAGGTACGAGCAGTACTTC.